This TCR beta chain emerged from a study of T-cell memory formation after mild COVID-19. Germline loops: CDR1 SGHRS, CDR2 YFSETQ. V gave up 2 bases and J gave up 8 bases; unmatched junction bases: 4. The CDR3 length is 14 residues. This clonotype was picked up a small number of times. What it binds is not known. Study-wide results and caveats: The finding that pre-infection memory included some responding clones suggested that cross-reactive memory joined. For contracting clones, CD4+ ones sat mainly in CM and EM, CD8+ in EMRA.

TCRdb re-called the 5' RACE reads through MiXCR, storing one row per CDR3 protein. This table holds about 290,000 distinct CDR3 sequences, around 17% found once. The chain recombines TRBV5-1 with TRBJ1-6; 7 bases are shared with TRBD1. The source is a young man who had mild COVID-19 (a few samples of this study predate the infection). Cell type and time point are not known. Sequenced material: PBMCs or a T cell subset sorted from them (not recorded which). CDR3 nucleotide sequence: TGCGCCAGCAGCTTCGGGACAGTGGATTCACCCCTCCACTTT. It encodes CASSFGTVDSPLHF.